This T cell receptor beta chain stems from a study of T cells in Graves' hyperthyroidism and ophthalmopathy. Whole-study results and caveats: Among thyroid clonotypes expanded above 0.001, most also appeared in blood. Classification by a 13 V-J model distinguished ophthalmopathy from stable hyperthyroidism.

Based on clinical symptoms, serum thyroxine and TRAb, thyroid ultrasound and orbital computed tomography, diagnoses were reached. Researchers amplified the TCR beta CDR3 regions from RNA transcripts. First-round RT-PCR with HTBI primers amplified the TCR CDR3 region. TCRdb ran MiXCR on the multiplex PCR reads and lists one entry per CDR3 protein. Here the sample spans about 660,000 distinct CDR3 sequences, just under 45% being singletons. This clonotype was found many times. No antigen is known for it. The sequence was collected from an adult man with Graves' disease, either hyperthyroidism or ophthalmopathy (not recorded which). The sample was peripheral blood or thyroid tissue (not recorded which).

For the CDR3, the DNA is TGCGCCAGCTCGCGGGACAGGGTGGAAAACACCATATATTTT. As protein: CASSRDRVENTIYF. The rearrangement joins TRBV10-1 to TRBJ1-3, with 9 bases aligning to TRBD1. Germline CDR1 WNHNN, CDR2 SYGVQD (reference sequence). Trimming took 8 bases from V and 6 from J; bases not matched to a gene: 8. CDR3 length: 14 residues.